This TCR beta chain derives from a study of T cell changes during pregnancy in multiple sclerosis. Here immunoSEQ multiplex PCR was the method, and the copy in TCRdb shows in-frame clones only, minus some. This table holds approximately 93,000 clones, around 90% found once. The sequenced sample was peripheral blood, obtained before pregnancy. The TCR was taken from a female donor with multiple sclerosis, enrolled in a pregnancy study.

CDR3 nucleotides: TGTGCCTCACAGGGTTCCTCTGGAAACACCATATATTTT. Its translation is CASQGSSGNTIYF. The chain links TRBV27 to TRBJ1-3, with D perhaps TRBD1 (6 bases). The ends were cut back, 11 bases at V and 0 bases at J, with 11 bases in the middle. Germline V gene data show CDR1 as MNHEY and CDR2 as SMNVEV (reference sequence). The CDR3 has 13 amino acids.